The rows below give T cell receptor beta chains drawn from one sample of a study of blood T cell repertoires in COVID-19. TCRdb keeps only in-frame clones here, not all; method: immunoSEQ multiplex PCR. The sample lists roughly 200,000 clones, roughly 80% seen once, with approximately 7.8% in the top ten. Material for sequencing was peripheral blood. These receptors all stem from a woman aged 60-75 years with COVID-19, enrolled during active disease. Both conserved end residues are part of each CDR3. D genes are given only for firm matches. Expanded clones are given a class, and other clones once, few, many or no size at all.

CDR3nt: TGTGCCAGCAGGCGACAGGGTTCGGGAAACACCATATATTTT
CDR3aa: CASRRQGSGNTIYF
v_gene: TRBV27
d_gene: TRBD1
abundance: .
j_gene: TRBJ1-3

CDR3nt: TGTGCCAGCAGCGCCCCTTTAGGGGAAGGAGGCTACACCTTC
CDR3aa: CASSAPLGEGGYTF
v_gene: TRBV5-4
d_gene: .
abundance: .
j_gene: TRBJ1-2

CDR3nt: TGCGCCAGCAGGCTGAGGGGGGGATACGAGCAGTACTTC
CDR3aa: CASRLRGGYEQYF
v_gene: TRBV5-1
d_gene: .
abundance: once
j_gene: TRBJ2-7

CDR3nt: TGTGCCACCCTCGATCCGGGAGAAGTGAGGAATGAGCAGTTCTTC
CDR3aa: CATLDPGEVRNEQFF
v_gene: TRBV10-3
d_gene: .
abundance: .
j_gene: TRBJ2-1

CDR3nt: TGTGCCAGCAGCTTGTACAGGGAGGGGCTGAACACTGAAGCTTTCTTT
CDR3aa: CASSLYREGLNTEAFF
v_gene: TRBV5-5
d_gene: .
abundance: .
j_gene: TRBJ1-1

CDR3nt: TGTGCCAGCAGCTGGGACTTGGGCGCTGGGGCCAACGTCCTGACTTTC
CDR3aa: CASSWDLGAGANVLTF
v_gene: TRBV7-8
d_gene: .
abundance: .
j_gene: TRBJ2-6

CDR3nt: TGTGCCAGCAGCTTCGGGACTGGCACTGAAGCTTTCTTT
CDR3aa: CASSFGTGTEAFF
v_gene: TRBV7-3
d_gene: .
abundance: .
j_gene: TRBJ1-1

CDR3nt: TGTGCCAGCGGAGACACTGAAGCTTTCTTT
CDR3aa: CASGDTEAFF
v_gene: TRBV27
d_gene: .
abundance: .
j_gene: TRBJ1-1

CDR3nt: TGTGCCAGCTCCCTAGGGGCCTACGAGCAGTACTTC
CDR3aa: CASSLGAYEQYF
v_gene: TRBV6-5
d_gene: .
abundance: .
j_gene: TRBJ2-7

CDR3nt: TGTGCCATTTACGGGGGGCATGATGAAGCTTTCTTT
CDR3aa: CAIYGGHDEAFF
v_gene: TRBV19
d_gene: .
abundance: .
j_gene: TRBJ1-1

CDR3nt: TGCGCCAGCGCCGTCGGTTCTAACTATGGCTACACCTTC
CDR3aa: CASAVGSNYGYTF
v_gene: TRBV5-1
d_gene: .
abundance: few
j_gene: TRBJ1-2

CDR3nt: TGTGCCAGCAGTCGCTACAGGGAGGGGGGAAACACTGAAGCTTTCTTT
CDR3aa: CASSRYREGGNTEAFF
v_gene: TRBV27
d_gene: .
abundance: .
j_gene: TRBJ1-1

CDR3nt: TGTGCCAGCAGCACGCGGACAGGGGATGGCTACACCTTC
CDR3aa: CASSTRTGDGYTF
v_gene: TRBV13
d_gene: TRBD1
abundance: .
j_gene: TRBJ1-2

CDR3nt: TGTGCCTGGAGGGTTATAACAGGGGGTCCCTCCTCTGAAGCTTTCTTT
CDR3aa: CAWRVITGGPSSEAFF
v_gene: TRBV30
d_gene: TRBD1
abundance: .
j_gene: TRBJ1-1

CDR3nt: TGTGCCAGCAGCTCGACAGGGATGGGTACTGAAGCTTTCTTT
CDR3aa: CASSSTGMGTEAFF
v_gene: TRBV7-9
d_gene: TRBD1
abundance: .
j_gene: TRBJ1-1

CDR3nt: TGTGCCCACGGAACAGGGGGGGCGAACACTGAAGCTTTCTTT
CDR3aa: CAHGTGGANTEAFF
v_gene: TRBV28
d_gene: TRBD1
abundance: .
j_gene: TRBJ1-1

CDR3nt: TGTGCCAGCAGCCAGGGACGGGAGGAGCAGTACTTC
CDR3aa: CASSQGREEQYF
v_gene: TRBV11-2
d_gene: .
abundance: .
j_gene: TRBJ2-7

CDR3nt: TGTGCCAGCAGGTACGGACATGAGTATGGCTACACCTTC
CDR3aa: CASRYGHEYGYTF
v_gene: TRBV5-6
d_gene: .
abundance: .
j_gene: TRBJ1-2

CDR3nt: TGTGCCAGCAGCCTACAGGGACTAGCGGGAGCAGGTGAGCAGTTCTTC
CDR3aa: CASSLQGLAGAGEQFF
v_gene: TRBV3-1/TRBV3-2
d_gene: TRBD2
abundance: .
j_gene: TRBJ2-1

CDR3nt: TGCGCCAGCAGCTTGGGGAGGGGTGGCCATGGCTACACCTTC
CDR3aa: CASSLGRGGHGYTF
v_gene: TRBV5-1
d_gene: .
abundance: .
j_gene: TRBJ1-2

CDR3nt: TGTGCCAGTAGCCCCGTCGGGATGGCCTACAATGAGCAGTTCTTC
CDR3aa: CASSPVGMAYNEQFF
v_gene: TRBV19
d_gene: .
abundance: .
j_gene: TRBJ2-1

CDR3nt: TGTGCCATCAGGGGCGGACAGACCTACGGAGAAGCTTTCTTT
CDR3aa: CAIRGGQTYGEAFF
v_gene: TRBV10-3
d_gene: .
abundance: .
j_gene: TRBJ1-1

CDR3nt: TGTGCCAGCAGTGACTCGATGGGACAGCCCATGAACACTGAAGCTTTCTTT
CDR3aa: CASSDSMGQPMNTEAFF
v_gene: TRBV6-4
d_gene: TRBD1
abundance: .
j_gene: TRBJ1-1

CDR3nt: TGCGCCAGCAGCTCAGGACTAGCGGGGGTGTACAATGAGCAGTTCTTC
CDR3aa: CASSSGLAGVYNEQFF
v_gene: TRBV5-1
d_gene: TRBD2
abundance: .
j_gene: TRBJ2-1

CDR3nt: TGTGCCAGTAGTATATGGCGAGAGGATCAGCCCCAGCATTTT
CDR3aa: CASSIWREDQPQHF
v_gene: TRBV19
d_gene: .
abundance: .
j_gene: TRBJ1-5

CDR3nt: TGTGCCGGATCCCCCACGGGGGGTTCCTATAATTCACCCCTCCACTTT
CDR3aa: CAGSPTGGSYNSPLHF
v_gene: TRBV30
d_gene: .
abundance: .
j_gene: TRBJ1-6

CDR3nt: TGTGCCAGTAAGGGGGATTTCTCCTACAATGAGCAGTTCTTC
CDR3aa: CASKGDFSYNEQFF
v_gene: TRBV19
d_gene: .
abundance: .
j_gene: TRBJ2-1

CDR3nt: TGTGCCAGCAGTGAGGCTAGCGGGGTCACAGATACGCAGTATTTT
CDR3aa: CASSEASGVTDTQYF
v_gene: TRBV2
d_gene: TRBD2
abundance: few
j_gene: TRBJ2-3

CDR3nt: TGTGCCAGCAGTCCCGCCGGGACAGAAGGGGAAAAACTGTTTTTT
CDR3aa: CASSPAGTEGEKLFF
v_gene: TRBV28
d_gene: TRBD1
abundance: .
j_gene: TRBJ1-4

CDR3nt: TGTGCCAGCAGCCCCCTCGCAGCCTACAATGAGCAGTTCTTC
CDR3aa: CASSPLAAYNEQFF
v_gene: TRBV28
d_gene: .
abundance: .
j_gene: TRBJ2-1

CDR3nt: TGTGCCAGCCGAAGGCAGGGGGTATGGAATGAGCAGTTCTTC
CDR3aa: CASRRQGVWNEQFF
v_gene: TRBV28
d_gene: TRBD1
abundance: .
j_gene: TRBJ2-1

CDR3nt: TGTGCCAGCAGTCTCAGGGGGAATTCTAACTATGGCTACACCTTC
CDR3aa: CASSLRGNSNYGYTF
v_gene: TRBV2
d_gene: TRBD1
abundance: .
j_gene: TRBJ1-2

CDR3nt: TGCAGCGTTGAGGCGGCAGACACAGATACGCAGTATTTT
CDR3aa: CSVEAADTDTQYF
v_gene: TRBV29-1
d_gene: .
abundance: once
j_gene: TRBJ2-3

CDR3nt: TGTGCCAGCAGCTTAGACGTGGCCTCTGGAAACACCATATATTTT
CDR3aa: CASSLDVASGNTIYF
v_gene: TRBV7-2
d_gene: .
abundance: .
j_gene: TRBJ1-3

CDR3nt: TGCGCCAGCAGCCTCGGACAGGGAGGCGAGACCCAGTACTTC
CDR3aa: CASSLGQGGETQYF
v_gene: TRBV5-1
d_gene: TRBD1
abundance: .
j_gene: TRBJ2-5

CDR3nt: TGTGCCATCAGGACCGGGGAAGACTATGGCTACACCTTC
CDR3aa: CAIRTGEDYGYTF
v_gene: TRBV6-5
d_gene: .
abundance: .
j_gene: TRBJ1-2

CDR3nt: TGTGCCAGTAGTACCGGCGGGGGGTGGACGACTGAAGCTTTCTTT
CDR3aa: CASSTGGGWTTEAFF
v_gene: TRBV19
d_gene: .
abundance: .
j_gene: TRBJ1-1

CDR3nt: TGTGCCAGCAGCCTTACTAGCGGGAGAAATGAGCAGTTCTTC
CDR3aa: CASSLTSGRNEQFF
v_gene: TRBV7-3
d_gene: TRBD2
abundance: .
j_gene: TRBJ2-1

CDR3nt: TGTGCCAGCAGCGAACTCGGACAGGGTCCCTACGAGCAGTACTTC
CDR3aa: CASSELGQGPYEQYF
v_gene: TRBV6-2/TRBV6-3
d_gene: TRBD1
abundance: .
j_gene: TRBJ2-7

CDR3nt: TGTGCCAGCAGCTTAGATCCGGGGGTGCCCACCGGGGAGCTGTTTTTT
CDR3aa: CASSLDPGVPTGELFF
v_gene: TRBV13
d_gene: .
abundance: .
j_gene: TRBJ2-2

CDR3nt: TGTGCCACCAGCAGAGATTTTGGGCTGCACACCGGGGAGCTGTTTTTT
CDR3aa: CATSRDFGLHTGELFF
v_gene: TRBV15
d_gene: .
abundance: .
j_gene: TRBJ2-2

CDR3nt: TGTGCCAGCAGCCGCCTAGGGGGAGCGGGGAATGAGCAGTTCTTC
CDR3aa: CASSRLGGAGNEQFF
v_gene: TRBV28
d_gene: .
abundance: .
j_gene: TRBJ2-1

CDR3nt: TGTGCCACCCGACTGGGCGGGAGCGGATACGAGCAGTACTTC
CDR3aa: CATRLGGSGYEQYF
v_gene: TRBV6-5
d_gene: TRBD2
abundance: .
j_gene: TRBJ2-7

CDR3nt: TGTGCCAGCAGGAGGACAGGGAGAGAGCAGTACTTC
CDR3aa: CASRRTGREQYF
v_gene: TRBV25-1
d_gene: TRBD1
abundance: .
j_gene: TRBJ2-7

CDR3nt: TGTGCCAGCAGTTTATCCTACGAACCCGGGACTCACTCCTACGAGCAGTACTTC
CDR3aa: CASSLSYEPGTHSYEQYF
v_gene: TRBV27
d_gene: .
abundance: .
j_gene: TRBJ2-7

CDR3nt: TGTGCCAGCAGTTACGACGGGACTAGCGGCTACGAGCAGTACTTC
CDR3aa: CASSYDGTSGYEQYF
v_gene: TRBV6-6
d_gene: TRBD2
abundance: .
j_gene: TRBJ2-7

CDR3nt: TGTGCCAGCAGCTTCGGCGGGAGGCAATCAGATACGCAGTATTTT
CDR3aa: CASSFGGRQSDTQYF
v_gene: TRBV11-2
d_gene: TRBD2
abundance: .
j_gene: TRBJ2-3

CDR3nt: TGTGCCAGCAGCATTCGACTAGCGGGAGTCAACAATGAGCAGTTCTTC
CDR3aa: CASSIRLAGVNNEQFF
v_gene: TRBV7-8
d_gene: TRBD2
abundance: medium-sized
j_gene: TRBJ2-1

CDR3nt: TGCGCCAGCAGCCCGCCGGGACAGACTTATGGCTACACCTTC
CDR3aa: CASSPPGQTYGYTF
v_gene: TRBV5-1
d_gene: TRBD1
abundance: .
j_gene: TRBJ1-2

CDR3nt: TGTGCCAGCAGTTACTCAGGGAGACAAGAGACCCAGTACTTC
CDR3aa: CASSYSGRQETQYF
v_gene: TRBV6-6
d_gene: .
abundance: .
j_gene: TRBJ2-5

CDR3nt: TGCGCCAGCAGCCAAACGACTAGCGGGAGGGGCTACGAGCAGTACTTC
CDR3aa: CASSQTTSGRGYEQYF
v_gene: TRBV5-1
d_gene: TRBD2
abundance: .
j_gene: TRBJ2-7